These 18 T cell receptor beta chains originate from one sample sequenced in a study of OX40 agonist ivuxolimab in advanced cancers. The assay was immunoSEQ multiplex PCR, and TCRdb's table has in-frame clones only and misses some. The sample lists about 49,000 clones, roughly 85% occurring once. The sequenced sample was CD4+ or CD8+ T cells sorted from blood, obtained in a trial of the OX40 agonist ivuxolimab. The receptors were sampled from an adult with an advanced solid tumor such as melanoma, head and neck, liver or kidney cancer.

In its sample, this clone was seen a few times. V is TRBV5-4 and J is TRBJ2-1; D gene unclear. With 0 bases removed from V and 0 bases from J, the gap between germline ends came to 7 bases. The CDR3 consists of 15 residues. The germline V gene encodes CDR1 SGHNT and CDR2 YYREEE (reference sequence). CDR3 sequence (DNA): TGTGCCAGCAGCTTGGAGGGAAGCTCCTACAATGAGCAGTTCTTC. Translating it yields CASSLEGSSYNEQFF.

The chain carries TRBV11-2 and TRBJ1-2; 9 bases are shared with TRBD1. J lost 8 bases, V lost 5 bases, and 6 bases had no gene match. Per germline, CDR1 SGHAT and CDR2 FQNNGV. The length of the CDR3 is 13 residues. In DNA form, the CDR3 reads TGTGCCAGCAGCGACGGACAGGGGAGAGGCTACACCTTC. This gives the protein CASSDGQGRGYTF.

The rearrangement uses TRBV13 and TRBJ2-3; D perhaps matches TRBD1 (6 bases). This CDR3 is 16 amino acids long. Between the trimmed V and J ends, which lost 4 bases and 3 bases, there was a span of 17 bases. Per the germline V gene, CDR1 is PRHDT and CDR2 is FYEKMQ (reference sequence). Here the CDR3 reads CASSSPTQGTTDTQYF. CDR3 nucleotides: TGTGCCAGCAGCTCGCCCACACAGGGTACGACAGATACGCAGTATTTT.

The CDR3, as DNA: TGTGCCAGCAGTTTAGTCGCCAGGGCTGAAGAGACCCAGTACTTC. Amino acid sequence: CASSLVARAEETQYF. The V gene is TRBV27, the J gene TRBJ2-5; the D gene is possibly TRBD1 (5 bases). The CDR3 totals 15 residues. Germline loops: CDR1 MNHEY, CDR2 SMNVEV (reference sequence). V was clipped by 2 bases and J by 3 bases, with 13 bases between them.

This sequence joins TRBV19 and TRBJ1-3; the D gene is possibly TRBD1 (5 bases). The CDR3 sequence is 15 residues long. Germline V gene lookup returns CDR1 LNHDA and CDR2 SQIVND (reference sequence). Trimming took 8 bases from V and 0 from J, leaving 14 bases between them. CDR3 in amino acids: CASAGRADSGNTIYF. Here the CDR3 DNA reads TGTGCCAGTGCGGGCAGGGCCGACTCTGGAAACACCATATATTTT. The entire variable domain, with the rest obtained from reference TRBV19 and TRBJ1-3, is as follows: DGGITQSPKYLFRKEGQNVTLSCEQNLNHDAMYWYRQDPGQGLRLIYYSQIVNDFQKGDIAEGYSVSREKKESFPLTVTSAQKNPTAFYLCASAGRADSGNTIYFGEGSWLTVV.

CDR3 protein: CASSGETGTGVKAFF. CDR3 coding DNA: TGTGCCAGCAGTGGGGAGACAGGGACCGGCGTGAAAGCTTTCTTT. The chain couples TRBV7-6 to TRBJ1-1; 7 bases are a match to TRBD1. Germline V CDR1 and CDR2: SGHVS, FNYEAQ. V trimming: 6 bases; J trimming: 9 bases; junction bases outside the gene matches: 16. CDR3 size: 15 residues.

The chain couples TRBV29-1 to TRBJ1-1; weak D call: TRBD1 (5 bases). V was cut by 5 bases and J by 7 bases, with 17 bases left in between. Germline V CDR1 and CDR2: SQVTM, ANQGSEA. The CDR3 length is 13 residues. The CDR3 here is CSVTQGLGVEAFF. The DNA of the CDR3 is TGCAGCGTTACTCAGGGTCTCGGAGTTGAAGCTTTCTTT.

To note about this clone: The conserved phenylalanine or tryptophan is not found at the CDR3 terminus, so this likely reflects a read error. The rearrangement uses TRBV5-6 and TRBJ1-2, with 7 bases that match TRBD1. CDR1 and CDR2 (germline): SGHDT, YYEEEE. Unmatched junction bases numbered 2, after V lost 1 base and J lost 5 bases. CDR3 size: 13 residues. CDR3 region: CASSLRDRYGYTS. CDR3 coding DNA: TGTGCCAGCAGCTTGAGGGACAGATATGGCTACACCTCC.

The rearrangement links TRBV4-1 to TRBJ1-2; weak D call: TRBD1 (5 bases). The CDR3 has 13 residues. Trimming took 5 bases from V and 6 from J, leaving 13 bases between them. Germline CDR1 reads MGHRA; CDR2 reads YSYEKL. The CDR3 DNA follows: TGCGCCAGCAGCTCCGGGACCCTGGATGGCTACACCTTC. This gives the protein CASSSGTLDGYTF.

The gene calls are TRBV9 and TRBJ1-6; TRBD1 might be the D (5 bases). Between the trimmed V and J ends, which lost 1 base and 0 bases, there was a span of 11 bases. The CDR3 has 17 amino acids. Germline V gene data show CDR1 as SGDLS and CDR2 as YYNGEE. In DNA, the CDR3 is TGTGCCAGCAGCGTATCTCATAGGGGCTCCTATAATTCACCCCTCCACTTT. It codes for CASSVSHRGSYNSPLHF.

The chain carries TRBV5-1 and TRBJ2-2, with TRBD1 matching 9 bases. This CDR3 is built from 15 residues. V gave up 5 bases and J gave up 4 bases; unmatched junction bases: 6. Germline CDR1 reads SGHRS; CDR2 reads YFSETQ. DNA of the CDR3: TGCGCCAGCAGTGGGGACAGGGAAGGCACCGGGGAGCTGTTTTTT. Its translation is CASSGDREGTGELFF.

The gene calls are TRBV9 and TRBJ2-5; D not resolved. Trimming stripped 0 bases from V and 1 base from J, with 16 bases between. The CDR3 spans 17 residues. Germline CDR1 reads SGDLS; CDR2 reads YYNGEE. The CDR3 region has the DNA TGTGCCAGCAGCGTAGCGGTCCAACCTGGCCCCCAAGAGACCCAGTACTTC. Protein: CASSVAVQPGPQETQYF.

The genes are TRBV5-4 and TRBJ2-7; 11 bases line up with TRBD1. V gave up 3 bases and J gave up 3 bases; unmatched junction bases: 11. The CDR3 has 17 amino acids. Germline loops: CDR1 SGHNT, CDR2 YYREEE (reference sequence). This CDR3 is CASSSGTGGYRDYEQYF. CDR3 bases: TGTGCCAGCAGCTCCGGGACAGGGGGTTATCGAGACTACGAGCAGTACTTC. The full variable domain, rest sourced from reference TRBV5-4 and TRBJ2-7, is ETGVTQSPTHLIKTRGQQVTLRCSSQSGHNTVSWYQQALGQGPQFIFQYYREEENGRGNFPPRFSGLQFPNYSSELNVNALELDDSALYLCASSSGTGGYRDYEQYFGPGTRLTVT.

The J gene is TRBJ2-1, the V gene TRBV7-8; 9 bases are a match to TRBD1. The CDR3 totals 15 residues. Germline trimming cut 5 bases from V and 6 bases from J; bases unmatched to any gene: 8. Germline values: CDR1 SGHVS, CDR2 FQNEAQ. The CDR3 sequence: CASSDSGQGTNEQFF. In DNA, the CDR3 is TGTGCCAGCAGCGACTCGGGACAGGGCACCAATGAGCAGTTCTTC.

V and J are TRBV27 and TRBJ1-6, with 7 positions matching TRBD1. The CDR3 is 12 residues long. V lost 10 bases to trimming and J lost 7 bases; unmatched junction nucleotides: 4. In germline, CDR1 is MNHEY, CDR2 SMNVEV (reference sequence). CDR3 in DNA: TGTGCCACGGGACAGCTCAATTCACCCCTCCACTTT. Translated: CATGQLNSPLHF.

The V call is TRBV7-6, the J call TRBJ2-5; D might be TRBD1 (6 bases). The CDR3 loop spans 15 amino acids. CDR1 is SGHVS and CDR2 is FNYEAQ in the germline V gene. The V end lost 3 bases, the J end lost 2 bases, and 13 bases lay between the germline ends. CDR3 sequence reads: CASSFSGVNQETQYF. CDR3 bases: TGTGCCAGCAGCTTTTCAGGGGTGAATCAAGAGACCCAGTACTTC.

V is TRBV28 and J is TRBJ2-5, with D possibly matching TRBD2 (6 bases). Germline V lookup: CDR1 MDHEN, CDR2 SYDVKM. The CDR3 spans 17 residues. V shed 1 base and J shed 1 base, with 16 bases lying between them. CDR3 sequence: CASSLLLTGETQETQYF. CDR3 coding DNA: TGTGCCAGCAGTTTATTATTAACGGGGGAGACCCAAGAGACCCAGTACTTC.

The chain couples TRBV4-3 to TRBJ2-5; possible D gene TRBD1, 5 bases. The V gene lost 1 base and the J gene lost 3 bases, with 12 bases spanning the gap. Germline V gene sequence: CDR1 LGHNA, CDR2 YSLEER. The CDR3 contains 15 residues. The CDR3 nucleotides read TGCGCCAGCAGCCAAGTGTACAGGACGAAAGAGACCCAGTACTTC. This sequence encodes CASSQVYRTKETQYF.